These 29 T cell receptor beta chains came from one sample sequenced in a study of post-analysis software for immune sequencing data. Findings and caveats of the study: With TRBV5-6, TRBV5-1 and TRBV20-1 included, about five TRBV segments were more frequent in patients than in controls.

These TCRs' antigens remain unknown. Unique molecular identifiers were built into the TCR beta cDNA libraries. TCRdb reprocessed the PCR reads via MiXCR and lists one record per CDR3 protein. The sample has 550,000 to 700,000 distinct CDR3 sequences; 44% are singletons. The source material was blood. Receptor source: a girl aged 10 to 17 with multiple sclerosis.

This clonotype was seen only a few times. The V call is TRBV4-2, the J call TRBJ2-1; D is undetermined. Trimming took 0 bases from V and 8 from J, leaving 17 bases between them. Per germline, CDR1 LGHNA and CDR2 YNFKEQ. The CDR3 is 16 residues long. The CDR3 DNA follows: TGTGCCAGCAGCCAAGATGCCGATACACCTCGGGATGAGCAGTTCTTC. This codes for CASSQDADTPRDEQFF.

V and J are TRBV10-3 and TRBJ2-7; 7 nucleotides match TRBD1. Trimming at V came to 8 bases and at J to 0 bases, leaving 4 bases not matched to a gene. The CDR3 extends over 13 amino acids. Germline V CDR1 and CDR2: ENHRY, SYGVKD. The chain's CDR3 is CAIGTDSSYEQYF. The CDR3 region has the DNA TGTGCCATCGGGACAGATAGCTCCTACGAGCAGTACTTC.

CDR3 nucleotide sequence: TGCAGTGCTAGAAAGGGTTCGGAGCAGTACTTC. Translation gives CSARKGSEQYF. This chain connects TRBV20-1 to TRBJ2-4; D gene unclear. The CDR3 length is 11 residues. CDR1 DFQATT and CDR2 SNEGSKA come from the germline V gene (reference sequence). With 2 bases removed from V and 13 bases from J, the gap between germline ends came to 12 bases.

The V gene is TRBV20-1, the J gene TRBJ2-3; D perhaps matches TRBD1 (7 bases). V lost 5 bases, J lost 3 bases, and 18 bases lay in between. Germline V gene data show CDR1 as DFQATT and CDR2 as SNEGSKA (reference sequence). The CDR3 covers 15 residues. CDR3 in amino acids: CSASLRGRETDTQYF. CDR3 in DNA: TGCAGTGCTTCTTTGAGGGGGCGGGAAACAGATACGCAGTATTTT.

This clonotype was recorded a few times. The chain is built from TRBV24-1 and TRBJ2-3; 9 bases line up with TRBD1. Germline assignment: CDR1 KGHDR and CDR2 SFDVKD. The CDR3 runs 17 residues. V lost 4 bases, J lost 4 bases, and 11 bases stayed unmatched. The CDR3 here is CATSEPDRGQGPDTQYF. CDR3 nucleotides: TGTGCCACCAGTGAGCCGGACAGGGGACAGGGACCAGATACGCAGTATTTT.

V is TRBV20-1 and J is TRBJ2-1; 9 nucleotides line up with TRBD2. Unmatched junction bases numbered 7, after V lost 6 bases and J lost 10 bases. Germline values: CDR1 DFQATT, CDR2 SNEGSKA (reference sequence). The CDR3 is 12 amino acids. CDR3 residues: CSANPGLAEQFF. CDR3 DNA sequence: TGCAGTGCCAACCCCGGACTAGCGGAGCAGTTCTTC.

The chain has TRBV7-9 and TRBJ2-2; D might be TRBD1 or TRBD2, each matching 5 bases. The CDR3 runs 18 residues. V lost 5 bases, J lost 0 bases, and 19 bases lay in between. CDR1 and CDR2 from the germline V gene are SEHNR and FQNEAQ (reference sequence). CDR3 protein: CASSQRNWGRPNTGELFF. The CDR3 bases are TGTGCCAGCAGCCAAAGGAACTGGGGGAGACCGAACACCGGGGAGCTGTTTTTT.

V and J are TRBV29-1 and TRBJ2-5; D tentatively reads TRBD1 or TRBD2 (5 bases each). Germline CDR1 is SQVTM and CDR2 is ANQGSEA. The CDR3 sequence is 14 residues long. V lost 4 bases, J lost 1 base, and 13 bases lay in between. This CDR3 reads CSVGAGSIQETQYF. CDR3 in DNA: TGCAGCGTTGGGGCAGGGAGTATCCAAGAGACCCAGTACTTC. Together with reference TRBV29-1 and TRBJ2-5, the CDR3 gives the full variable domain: SAVISQKPSRDICQRGTSLTIQCQVDSQVTMMFWYRQQPGQSLTLIATANQGSEATYESGFVIDKFPISRPNLTFSTLTVSNMSPEDSSIYLCSVGAGSIQETQYFGPGTRLLVL.

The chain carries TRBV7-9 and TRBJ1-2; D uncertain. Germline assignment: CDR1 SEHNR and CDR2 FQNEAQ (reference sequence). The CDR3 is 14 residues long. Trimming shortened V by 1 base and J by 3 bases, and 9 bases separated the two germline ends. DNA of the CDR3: TGTGCCAGCAGCTTAGATTGGGAAGACTATGGCTACACCTTC. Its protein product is CASSLDWEDYGYTF.

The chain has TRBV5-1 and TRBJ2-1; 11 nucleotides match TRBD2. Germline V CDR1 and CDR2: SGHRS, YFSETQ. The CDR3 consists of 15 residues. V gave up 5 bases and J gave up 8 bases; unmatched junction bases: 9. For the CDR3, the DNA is TGCGCCAGCAGTCGGTCTAGCGGGAGGACGTATGAGCAGTTCTTC. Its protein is CASSRSSGRTYEQFF.

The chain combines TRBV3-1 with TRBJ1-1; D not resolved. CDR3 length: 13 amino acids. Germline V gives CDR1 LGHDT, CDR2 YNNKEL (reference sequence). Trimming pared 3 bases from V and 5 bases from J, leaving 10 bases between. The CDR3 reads CASSQGDITEAFF. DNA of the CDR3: TGTGCCAGCAGCCAGGGTGACATAACTGAAGCTTTCTTT.

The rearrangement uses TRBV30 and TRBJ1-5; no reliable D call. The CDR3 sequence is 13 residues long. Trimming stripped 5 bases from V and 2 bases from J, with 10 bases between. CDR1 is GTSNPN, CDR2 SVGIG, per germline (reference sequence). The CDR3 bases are TGTGCCTGGCGGGGTTATCGCAATCAGCCCCAGCATTTT. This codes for CAWRGYRNQPQHF.

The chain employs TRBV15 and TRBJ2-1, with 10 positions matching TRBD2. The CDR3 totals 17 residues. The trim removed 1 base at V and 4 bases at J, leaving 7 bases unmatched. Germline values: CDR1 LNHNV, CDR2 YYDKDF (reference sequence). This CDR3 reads CATSRGEQRGGYNEQFF. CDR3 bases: TGTGCCACCAGCAGAGGGGAACAGCGGGGGGGATACAATGAGCAGTTCTTC.

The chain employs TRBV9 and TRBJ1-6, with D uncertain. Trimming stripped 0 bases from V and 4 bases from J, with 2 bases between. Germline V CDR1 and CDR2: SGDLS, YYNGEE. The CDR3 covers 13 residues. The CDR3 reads CASSVAYNSPLHF. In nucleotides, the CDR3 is TGTGCCAGCAGCGTAGCGTATAATTCACCCCTCCACTTT. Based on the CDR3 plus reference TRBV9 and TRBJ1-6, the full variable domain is DSGVTQTPKHLITATGQRVTLRCSPRSGDLSVYWYQQSLDQGLQFLIQYYNGEERAKGNILERFSAQQFPDLHSELNLSSLELGDSALYFCASSVAYNSPLHFGNGTRLTVT.

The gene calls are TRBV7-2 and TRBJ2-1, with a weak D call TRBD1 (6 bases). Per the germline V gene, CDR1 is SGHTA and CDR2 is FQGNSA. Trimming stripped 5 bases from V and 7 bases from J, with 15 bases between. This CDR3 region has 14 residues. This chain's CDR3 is CASSTYNRVNEQFF. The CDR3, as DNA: TGTGCCAGCAGCACCTACAACAGGGTTAATGAGCAGTTCTTC.

The CDR3 loop is CAISDTWTGSLGVEQYF. CDR3 sequence (DNA): TGTGCCATCAGTGACACATGGACAGGGAGCCTCGGGGTCGAGCAGTACTTC. The genes are TRBV10-3 and TRBJ2-7; the match to TRBD1 covers 8 bases. Germline values: CDR1 ENHRY, CDR2 SYGVKD. CDR3 length: 17 amino acids. J gave up 6 bases and V 3 bases, and 16 bases lay outside the gene matches.

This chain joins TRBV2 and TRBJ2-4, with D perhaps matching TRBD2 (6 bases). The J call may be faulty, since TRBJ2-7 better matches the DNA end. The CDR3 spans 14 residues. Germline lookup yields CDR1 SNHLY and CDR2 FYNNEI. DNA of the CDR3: TGTGCCAGCAGTGACCTGACTAGTCCCTACGAGCAGTACTTC. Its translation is CASSDLTSPYEQYF.

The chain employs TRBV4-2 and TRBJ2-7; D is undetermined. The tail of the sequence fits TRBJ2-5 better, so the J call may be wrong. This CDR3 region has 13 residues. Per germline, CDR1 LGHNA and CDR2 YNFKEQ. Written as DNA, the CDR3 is TGTGCCAGCAGCCAAGACCAGTGGGAGACCCAGTACTTC. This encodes CASSQDQWETQYF.

In DNA, the CDR3 is TGTGCCAGCAGTTACCGAGCGGGCCTCTACGAGCAGTACTTC. Its translation: CASSYRAGLYEQYF. The chain joins TRBV6-5 to TRBJ2-7, with D perhaps TRBD2 (6 bases). The V gene lost 2 bases and the J gene lost 3 bases, with 11 bases spanning the gap. Germline V lookup: CDR1 MNHEY, CDR2 SVGAGI. This CDR3 has 14 residues.

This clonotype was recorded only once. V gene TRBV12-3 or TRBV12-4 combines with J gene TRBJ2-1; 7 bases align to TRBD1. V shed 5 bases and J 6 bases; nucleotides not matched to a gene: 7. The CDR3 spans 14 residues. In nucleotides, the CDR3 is TGTGCCAGCAGTCGTCCGGGACAGCCCAATGAGCAGTTCTTC. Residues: CASSRPGQPNEQFF.

CDR3: CASSGRLAGGQLSTDTQYF. The CDR3 DNA follows: TGTGCCAGCAGCGGACGACTAGCGGGGGGCCAACTGAGCACAGATACGCAGTATTTT. This chain connects TRBV9 to TRBJ2-3; 13 bases match TRBD2. Germline V lookup: CDR1 SGDLS, CDR2 YYNGEE. The CDR3 runs to 19 residues. V trimming: 3 bases; J trimming: 0 bases; junction bases outside the gene matches: 10.

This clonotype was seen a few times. Here the CDR3 reads CSAGGVRGEKLFF. The DNA of the CDR3 is TGCAGTGCGGGCGGGGTCAGGGGTGAAAAACTGTTTTTT. V gene TRBV20-1 combines with J gene TRBJ1-4, with D perhaps matching TRBD1 (6 bases). Germline CDR1 reads DFQATT; CDR2 reads SNEGSKA (reference sequence). The CDR3 is made up of 13 amino acids. V lost 6 bases to trimming and J lost 7 bases, with 15 bases between them.

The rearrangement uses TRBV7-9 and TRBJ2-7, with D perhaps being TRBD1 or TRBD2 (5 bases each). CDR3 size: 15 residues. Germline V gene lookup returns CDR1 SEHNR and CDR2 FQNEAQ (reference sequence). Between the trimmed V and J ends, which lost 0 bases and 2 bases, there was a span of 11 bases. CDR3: CASSLARDGTYEQYF. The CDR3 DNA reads TGTGCCAGCAGCTTAGCCCGGGACGGGACCTACGAGCAGTACTTC.

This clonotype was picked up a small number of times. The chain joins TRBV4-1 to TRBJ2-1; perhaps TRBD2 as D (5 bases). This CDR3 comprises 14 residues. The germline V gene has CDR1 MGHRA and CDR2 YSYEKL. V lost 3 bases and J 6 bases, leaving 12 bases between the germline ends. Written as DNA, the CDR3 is TGCGCCAGCAGCCAGCCGGGATTCGCCAATGAGCAGTTCTTC. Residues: CASSQPGFANEQFF.

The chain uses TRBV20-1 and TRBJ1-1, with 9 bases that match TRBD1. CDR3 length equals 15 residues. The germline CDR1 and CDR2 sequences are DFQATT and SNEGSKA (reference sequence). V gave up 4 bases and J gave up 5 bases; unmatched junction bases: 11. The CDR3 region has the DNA TGCAGTGCTACCTCAGTGACAGGGGGTGAGACTGAAGCTTTCTTT. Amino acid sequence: CSATSVTGGETEAFF.

In nucleotides, the CDR3 is TGCGCCAGCACGGACCCTCGGGAGGGGACAGATACGCAGTATTTT. It codes for CASTDPREGTDTQYF. The chain links TRBV5-1 to TRBJ2-3; 8 bases line up with TRBD2. From germline, CDR1 is SGHRS and CDR2 YFSETQ. V shed 6 bases and J 3 bases; nucleotides not matched to a gene: 9. This CDR3 spans 15 amino acids.

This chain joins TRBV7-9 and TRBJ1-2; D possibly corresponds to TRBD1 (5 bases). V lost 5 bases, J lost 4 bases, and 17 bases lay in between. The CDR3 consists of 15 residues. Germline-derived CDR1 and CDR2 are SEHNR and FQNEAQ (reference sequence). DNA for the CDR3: TGTGCCAGCAGCCACATGAGGGGAAGAGGCTATGGCTACACCTTC. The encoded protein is CASSHMRGRGYGYTF.

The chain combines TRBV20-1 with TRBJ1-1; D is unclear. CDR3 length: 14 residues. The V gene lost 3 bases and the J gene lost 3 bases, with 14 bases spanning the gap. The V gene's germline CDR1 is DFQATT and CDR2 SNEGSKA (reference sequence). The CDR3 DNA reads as TGCAGTGCTAGGGCTCGGGCTAGGGACACTGAAGCTTTCTTT. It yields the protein CSARARARDTEAFF.

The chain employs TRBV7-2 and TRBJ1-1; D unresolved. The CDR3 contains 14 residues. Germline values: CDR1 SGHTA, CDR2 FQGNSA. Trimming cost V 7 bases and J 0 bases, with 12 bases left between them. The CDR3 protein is CASTRGNMNTEAFF. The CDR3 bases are TGTGCCAGCACCCGAGGGAATATGAACACTGAAGCTTTCTTT. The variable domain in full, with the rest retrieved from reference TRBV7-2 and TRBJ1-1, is GAGVSQSPSNKVTEKGKDVELRCDPISGHTALYWYRQSLGQGLEFLIYFQGNSAPDKSGLPSDRFSAERTGGSVSTLTIQRTQQEDSAVYLCASTRGNMNTEAFFGQGTRLTVV.